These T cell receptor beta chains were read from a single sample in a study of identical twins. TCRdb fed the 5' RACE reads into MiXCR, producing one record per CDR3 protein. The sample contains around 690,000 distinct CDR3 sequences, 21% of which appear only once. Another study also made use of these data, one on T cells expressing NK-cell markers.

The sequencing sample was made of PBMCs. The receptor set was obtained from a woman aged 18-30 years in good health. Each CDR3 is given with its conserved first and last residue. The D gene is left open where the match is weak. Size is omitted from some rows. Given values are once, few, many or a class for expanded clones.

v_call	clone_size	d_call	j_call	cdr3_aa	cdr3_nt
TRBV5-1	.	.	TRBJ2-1	CASSLGDLDLANEQFF	TGCGCCAGCAGCTTGGGAGACCTCGATTTGGCCAATGAGCAGTTCTTC
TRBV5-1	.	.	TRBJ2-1	CASSFEQGHYNEQFF	TGCGCCAGCAGCTTTGAGCAGGGACACTACAATGAGCAGTTCTTC
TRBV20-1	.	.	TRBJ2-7	CSARWTIGTGQYF	TGCAGTGCCCGTTGGACAATAGGAACGGGGCAGTACTTC
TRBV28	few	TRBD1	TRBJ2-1	CASRPGQGGNEQFF	TGTGCCAGCAGACCGGGACAGGGAGGCAATGAGCAGTTCTTC
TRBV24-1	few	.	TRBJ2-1	CATSDPRDGSYNEQFF	TGTGCCACCAGTGATCCCCGGGACGGTTCCTACAATGAGCAGTTCTTC
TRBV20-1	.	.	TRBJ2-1	CSARFAGPQQFF	TGCAGTGCTAGATTCGCCGGGCCGCAGCAGTTCTTC
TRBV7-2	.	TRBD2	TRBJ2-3	CASSLFPSGGTDTQYF	TGTGCCAGCAGCTTATTCCCTAGCGGGGGCACAGATACGCAGTATTTT
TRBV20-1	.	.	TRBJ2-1	CSARGPDSRGNEQFF	TGCAGTGCTAGAGGTCCAGACTCGCGGGGCAATGAGCAGTTCTTC
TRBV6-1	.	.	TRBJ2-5	CASRAGHRVGETQYF	TGTGCCAGCCGCGCCGGACATCGGGTAGGGGAGACCCAGTACTTC
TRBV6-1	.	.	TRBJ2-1	CASSGALLAPATYNEQFF	TGTGCCAGCAGTGGAGCCTTACTAGCCCCCGCAACGTACAATGAGCAGTTCTTC
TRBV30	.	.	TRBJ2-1	CAWSVGVSWIF	TGTGCCTGGAGTGTTGGTGTTTCATGGATCTTC
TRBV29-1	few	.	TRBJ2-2	CSTAVAGTGELFF	TGCAGCACAGCGGTAGCTGGGACCGGGGAGCTGTTTTTT
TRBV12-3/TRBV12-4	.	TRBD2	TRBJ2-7	CASSFAGVREQYF	TGTGCCAGCAGTTTTGCGGGAGTGAGGGAGCAGTACTTC
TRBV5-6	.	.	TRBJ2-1	CASSLGKRAYNEQFF	TGTGCCAGCAGCTTGGGAAAACGGGCCTACAATGAGCAGTTCTTC
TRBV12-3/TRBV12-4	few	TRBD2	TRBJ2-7	CASSFRTSGGLYEQYF	TGTGCCAGCAGTTTCCGGACTAGCGGGGGTCTCTACGAGCAGTACTTC
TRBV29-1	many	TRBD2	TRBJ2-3	CSVAGTSRYVSTDTQYF	TGCAGCGTTGCGGGGACTAGCCGATATGTGAGCACAGATACGCAGTATTTT
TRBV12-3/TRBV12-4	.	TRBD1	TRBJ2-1	CASNGDRDDEQFF	TGTGCCAGCAACGGAGACAGGGACGATGAGCAGTTCTTC
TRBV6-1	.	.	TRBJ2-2	CASSEGTSKGELFF	TGTGCCAGCAGTGAAGGGACATCCAAGGGGGAGCTGTTTTTT
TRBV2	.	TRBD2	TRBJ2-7	CASSETPGGPYEQYF	TGTGCCAGCAGTGAAACACCGGGGGGGCCTTACGAGCAGTACTTC
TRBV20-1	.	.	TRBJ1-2	CSARDGPDGYTF	TGCAGTGCTAGAGATGGGCCGGATGGCTACACCTTC
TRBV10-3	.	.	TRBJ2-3	CAITAAGTDTQYF	TGTGCCATCACAGCCGCGGGGACAGATACGCAGTATTTT
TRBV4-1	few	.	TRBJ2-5	CASSLSPGQETQYF	TGCGCCAGCAGCCTCAGCCCCGGCCAAGAGACCCAGTACTTC
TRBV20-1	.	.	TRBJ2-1	CSCSSYNEQFF	TGCAGTTGTAGCTCCTACAATGAGCAGTTCTTC
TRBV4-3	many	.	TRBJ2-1	CASSQDRGYNEQFF	TGCGCCAGCAGCCAAGATCGGGGCTACAATGAGCAGTTCTTC
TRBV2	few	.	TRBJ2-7	CASSGLGRNEQYF	TGTGCCAGCAGTGGACTGGGGCGGAACGAGCAGTACTTC
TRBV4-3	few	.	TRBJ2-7	CASSQEVRALPYEQYF	TGCGCCAGCAGCCAAGAGGTTCGGGCGTTGCCCTACGAGCAGTACTTC
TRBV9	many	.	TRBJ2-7	CASSVGSRIGHEQYF	TGTGCCAGCAGCGTAGGTTCCAGGATAGGCCACGAGCAGTACTTC
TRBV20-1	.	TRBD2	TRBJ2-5	CSAPLAGGQETQYF	TGCAGTGCCCCACTAGCGGGGGGACAAGAGACCCAGTACTTC
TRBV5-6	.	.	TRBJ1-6	CASSLRPGSPLHF	TGTGCCAGCAGCTTGAGGCCGGGCTCACCCCTCCACTTT
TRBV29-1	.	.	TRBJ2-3	CSVNRDRTDTQYF	TGCAGCGTTAACAGGGACCGCACAGATACGCAGTATTTT
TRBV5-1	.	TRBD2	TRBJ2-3	CASSPTSRVDTQYF	TGCGCCAGCAGCCCGACTAGCCGGGTAGATACGCAGTATTTT
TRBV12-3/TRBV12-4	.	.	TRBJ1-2	CASSLALGDGAGYTF	TGTGCCAGCAGTTTAGCGCTTGGGGATGGCGCTGGCTACACCTTC
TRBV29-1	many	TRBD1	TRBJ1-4	CSVGTGYEKLFF	TGCAGCGTTGGGACAGGGTATGAAAAACTGTTTTTT
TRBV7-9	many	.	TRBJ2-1	CASSRIVGGGERQFF	TGTGCCAGCAGCCGAATTGTTGGAGGCGGGGAAAGGCAGTTCTTC
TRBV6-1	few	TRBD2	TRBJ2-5	CASRGTSGRKTQYF	TGTGCCAGCAGAGGGACTAGCGGGAGGAAGACCCAGTACTTC
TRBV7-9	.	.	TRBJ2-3	CASSPPAGLDTQYF	TGTGCCAGCAGCCCCCCGGCGGGGTTAGATACGCAGTATTTT
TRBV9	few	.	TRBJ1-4	CASSVGPTPDEKLFF	TGTGCCAGCAGCGTAGGCCCGACTCCTGATGAAAAACTGTTTTTT
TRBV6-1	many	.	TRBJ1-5	CASSADQPQHF	TGTGCCAGCAGTGCCGATCAGCCCCAGCATTTT
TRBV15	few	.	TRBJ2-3	CATSRTRQWADTQYF	TGTGCCACCAGCAGGACCCGACAGTGGGCAGATACGCAGTATTTT
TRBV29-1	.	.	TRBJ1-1	CSVRLGQSIGGAFF	TGCAGCGTTCGCCTAGGACAGTCCATCGGTGGAGCTTTCTTT
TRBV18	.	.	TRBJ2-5	CASSSGQAGLQETQYF	TGTGCCAGCTCCTCGGGGCAAGCGGGTCTCCAAGAGACCCAGTACTTC
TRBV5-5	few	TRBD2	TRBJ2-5	CASSPRSGAVQETQYF	TGTGCCAGCAGCCCCCGCAGCGGGGCGGTCCAAGAGACCCAGTACTTC
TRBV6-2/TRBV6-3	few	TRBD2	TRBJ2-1	CASRTYSGRSYNEQFF	TGTGCCAGCAGGACATATAGCGGGAGATCCTACAATGAGCAGTTCTTC
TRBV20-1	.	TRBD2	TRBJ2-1	CSATGTSGSIEQFF	TGCAGTGCGACCGGGACTAGCGGGAGTATCGAGCAGTTCTTC
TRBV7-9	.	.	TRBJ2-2	CASSLGTSVGELFF	TGTGCCAGCAGCCTCGGGACCTCGGTCGGGGAGCTGTTTTTT
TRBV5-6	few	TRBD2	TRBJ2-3	CASSLVVAGDYSTDTQYF	TGTGCCAGCAGCTTGGTGGTAGCGGGGGATTACAGCACAGATACGCAGTATTTT
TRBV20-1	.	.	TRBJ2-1	CSVSPGVEQFF	TGCAGTGTGTCGCCGGGTGTCGAGCAGTTCTTC
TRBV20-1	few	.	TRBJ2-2	CSARDLLGGANTGELFF	TGCAGTGCTAGAGATCTGTTAGGGGGGGCGAACACCGGGGAGCTGTTTTTT